This T cell receptor (beta chain) was captured in a study of PD-L1 blockade in urothelial cancer. About the research overall: Blood samples had a median of 141,255 T cells.

Germline V gives CDR1 SNHLY, CDR2 FYNNEI. The CDR3 loop spans 11 amino acids. With 4 bases clipped from V and 11 bases from J, the junction kept 2 bases outside the gene matches. This clone was seen a single time. Its antigen is undetermined. General study results and limits: Pretreatment TCR clonality in blood under the median foretold superior survival.

Time point denoted: peripheral blood 6 weeks after treatment start. All patients carried locally advanced or metastatic urothelial carcinoma. Patients each gave 1 to 8 samples, pretreatment and on-treatment. Assay used: immunoSEQ multiplex PCR; TCRdb lists only in-frame clones, some missing. The sample has more than 95,000 clones, approximately 85% seen once. Sequenced material: PBMCs, taken around atezolizumab (anti-PD-L1) treatment. J is TRBJ2-1 and V is TRBV2; 7 bases fit TRBD2. The source is a man in his fifties with urothelial cancer. The CDR3, as DNA: TGTGCCAGCAGTGGGGGAGGGCAGCAGTTCTTC. It yields the protein CASSGGGQQFF.